This is a list of T cell receptor beta chains from one sample in a study of blood T cell repertoires in COVID-19. The table came from immunoSEQ multiplex PCR; TCRdb's copy has only in-frame clones and leaves some out. The repertoire holds roughly 360,000 clones, with about four fifths as singletons. Source material: peripheral blood. The receptors were sampled from a human donor with acute or convalescent COVID-19. The donor label of this sample is uncertain. Each CDR3 is given with its conserved first and last residue. D genes are given only for firm matches. Where a row states a size, it is once, few, many or the class of an expanded clone; other rows omit it.

TRBV3-1/TRBV3-2	TRBJ2-7	NA	TRBD2	CASSQVSGGDSYEQYF	TGTGCCAGCAGCCAAGTTTCGGGGGGGGACTCCTACGAGCAGTACTTC
TRBV19	TRBJ1-1	NA	TRBD1	CASSNLGWDSEAFF	TGTGCCAGTAGCAACCTGGGATGGGACAGTGAAGCTTTCTTT
TRBV28	TRBJ2-7	NA	TRBD1	CASSLRGQEQYF	TGTGCCAGCAGTTTAAGGGGACAGGAGCAGTACTTC
TRBV7-6	TRBJ2-2	NA	TRBD1	CASSSRVTGGTGELFF	TGTGCCAGCAGCTCGAGGGTGACAGGGGGCACCGGGGAGCTGTTTTTT
TRBV27	TRBJ1-4	NA	NA	CASSSVTGYGEKLFF	TGTGCCAGCAGTTCCGTGACAGGTTATGGAGAAAAACTGTTTTTT
TRBV24-1	TRBJ1-2	NA	TRBD1	CATSKRDREGYTF	TGTGCCACCAGTAAAAGGGACAGGGAGGGCTACACCTTC
TRBV15	TRBJ1-4	NA	NA	CATSREFYEKLFF	TGTGCCACCAGCAGAGAGTTCTATGAAAAACTGTTTTTT
TRBV5-1	TRBJ2-5	NA	NA	CASKEEETQYF	TGCGCCAGCAAGGAGGAGGAGACCCAGTACTTC
TRBV4-1	TRBJ1-2	NA	NA	CASSQAPTTGVWGYTF	TGCGCCAGCAGCCAAGCCCCCACGACAGGAGTGTGGGGCTACACCTTC
TRBV5-5	TRBJ2-3	once	NA	CASSLVKSGQLSTDTQYF	TGTGCCAGCAGCTTGGTAAAGTCAGGGCAACTTAGCACAGATACGCAGTATTTT
TRBV6-6	TRBJ2-3	NA	TRBD2	CASSSFTSGRGDTQYF	TGTGCCAGCAGTTCGTTCACTAGCGGGAGAGGAGATACGCAGTATTTT
TRBV6-5	TRBJ1-2	NA	NA	CASRAGRSKFYGYTF	TGTGCCAGCAGGGCGGGCAGGTCAAAATTCTATGGCTACACCTTC
TRBV7-6	TRBJ2-1	NA	TRBD2	CASSLVAGGSYNEQFF	TGTGCCAGCAGCTTAGTAGCGGGGGGTTCCTACAATGAGCAGTTCTTC
TRBV27	TRBJ1-6	NA	NA	CASGRTGNSPLHF	TGTGCCAGCGGGCGGACGGGAAATTCACCCCTCCACTTT
TRBV7-2	TRBJ2-1	NA	TRBD1	CASSLYLTGIPPEQFF	TGTGCCAGCAGCTTATACCTGACAGGGATTCCTCCTGAGCAGTTCTTC
TRBV6-5	TRBJ1-5	NA	NA	CASSYSAVASQPQHF	TGTGCCAGCAGTTACTCGGCGGTTGCTTCACAGCCCCAGCATTTT
TRBV11-3	TRBJ2-3	NA	TRBD1	CASSPRQGSTDTQYF	TGTGCCAGCAGCCCTCGACAGGGGAGCACAGATACGCAGTATTTT
TRBV2	TRBJ1-2	few	NA	CASSGGQGIGYGYTF	TGTGCCAGCAGTGGGGGGCAGGGGATAGGCTATGGCTACACCTTC
TRBV3-1/TRBV3-2	TRBJ2-3	NA	TRBD2	CASSNRLAGSTDTQYF	TGTGCCAGCAGCAACAGGTTAGCGGGTAGCACAGATACGCAGTATTTT
TRBV25-1	TRBJ2-7	NA	NA	CASSPAGTSYEQYF	TGTGCCAGCAGCCCAGCGGGCACCTCCTACGAGCAGTACTTC
TRBV19	TRBJ1-5	NA	NA	CASSIYRAEGQPQHF	TGTGCCAGTAGTATCTACCGGGCTGAGGGTCAGCCCCAGCATTTT
TRBV7-8	TRBJ2-3	NA	TRBD2	CASRRRLAIDTQYF	TGTGCCAGCAGACGCAGACTAGCCATAGATACGCAGTATTTT
TRBV3-1/TRBV3-2	TRBJ2-1	NA	TRBD2	CATAVTGGPEQFF	TGTGCCACTGCCGTGACGGGGGGGCCCGAGCAGTTCTTC
TRBV28	TRBJ1-2	once	NA	CASRPPQGNGYTF	TGTGCCAGCCGACCCCCCCAGGGAAATGGCTACACCTTC
TRBV2	TRBJ2-7	NA	NA	CASNGDPKSYEQYF	TGTGCCAGCAACGGGGATCCCAAGTCCTACGAGCAGTACTTC
TRBV18	TRBJ2-7	once	NA	CASSPLRTETYEQYF	TGTGCCAGCTCACCACTTCGGACAGAGACCTACGAGCAGTACTTC
TRBV30	TRBJ2-7	NA	TRBD2	CAWSAGLAGGPDEQYF	TGTGCCTGGAGTGCCGGACTAGCGGGAGGGCCGGACGAGCAGTACTTC
TRBV27	TRBJ1-3	NA	TRBD1	CASRSNGQGAWAGNTIYF	TGTGCCAGCAGATCCAACGGACAGGGGGCTTGGGCTGGAAACACCATATATTTT
TRBV5-8	TRBJ1-5	NA	NA	CASSRGALGNQPQHF	TGTGCCAGCAGCCGGGGGGCCCTTGGCAATCAGCCCCAGCATTTT
TRBV5-1	TRBJ2-1	NA	TRBD2	CASSFPGAGGFNEQFF	TGCGCCAGCAGCTTCCCAGGAGCGGGGGGGTTCAATGAGCAGTTCTTC
TRBV18	TRBJ1-1	NA	NA	CASSPQTQGPTEAFF	TGTGCCAGCTCACCACAGACCCAGGGGCCCACTGAAGCTTTCTTT
TRBV6-5	TRBJ1-5	NA	NA	CASSLDQPQHF	TGTGCCAGCAGCCTCGATCAGCCCCAGCATTTT
TRBV5-1	TRBJ2-3	NA	TRBD2	CASSPGLAGGTTSTDTQYF	TGCGCCAGCAGCCCGGGACTAGCGGGGGGCACCACTAGCACAGATACGCAGTATTTT
TRBV29-1	TRBJ1-2	NA	TRBD1	CSVEGAPSRDYGYTF	TGCAGCGTCGAGGGGGCACCAAGTAGGGACTATGGCTACACCTTC
TRBV5-1	TRBJ2-1	NA	NA	CASSLGQDGLGSYNEQFF	TGCGCCAGCAGCTTGGGACAGGACGGCCTTGGTTCCTACAATGAGCAGTTCTTC
TRBV6-1	TRBJ2-7	NA	NA	CASSEWQGTGQDEQYF	TGTGCCAGCAGTGAATGGCAGGGAACAGGCCAGGACGAGCAGTACTTC
TRBV12-3/TRBV12-4	TRBJ2-2	NA	NA	CASSVGDTGELFF	TGTGCCAGCAGTGTAGGAGACACCGGGGAGCTGTTTTTT
TRBV19	TRBJ2-1	NA	NA	CASTVRGWNEQFF	TGTGCCAGTACCGTCCGGGGGTGGAATGAGCAGTTCTTC
TRBV18	TRBJ1-6	NA	TRBD1	CASSPPWTGDSPLHF	TGTGCCAGCTCACCACCGTGGACAGGAGATTCACCCCTCCACTTT
TRBV30	TRBJ2-1	NA	TRBD1	CAWSVQGGPYNEQFF	TGTGCCTGGAGTGTACAGGGGGGCCCCTACAATGAGCAGTTCTTC
TRBV10-1	TRBJ1-3	once	NA	CASSDFGSSSGNTIYF	TGCGCCAGCAGTGATTTCGGGTCGTCGTCTGGAAACACCATATATTTT
TRBV28	TRBJ2-7	NA	NA	CASNTEGALYEQYF	TGTGCCAGCAACACCGAGGGAGCGTTATACGAGCAGTACTTC
TRBV18	TRBJ2-7	NA	TRBD1	CASSPGGTGPQQYF	TGTGCCAGCTCACCGGGGGGGACAGGGCCCCAACAGTACTTC
TRBV18	TRBJ2-5	NA	NA	CASSPLKSSQETQYF	TGTGCCAGCTCACCACTCAAAAGCTCCCAAGAGACCCAGTACTTC
TRBV9	TRBJ2-3	NA	NA	CASSVDLFTDTQYF	TGTGCCAGCAGCGTAGATCTTTTCACAGATACGCAGTATTTT
TRBV18	TRBJ1-1	NA	NA	CASSPQGNQAFF	TGTGCCAGCTCACCTCAGGGGAATCAAGCTTTCTTT
TRBV7-2	TRBJ2-7	NA	NA	CASSLTAPYEQYF	TGTGCCAGCAGCTTGACAGCCCCATACGAGCAGTACTTC
TRBV18	TRBJ1-1	NA	NA	CASSPQTGLVAFF	TGTGCCAGCTCACCCCAAACAGGGTTAGTAGCTTTCTTT
TRBV7-2	TRBJ2-7	few	NA	CASSLAERPTYEQYF	TGTGCCAGCAGCTTAGCTGAGCGGCCTACCTACGAGCAGTACTTC
TRBV5-6	TRBJ1-2	once	TRBD1	CASSSGTAYGYTF	TGTGCCAGCAGCTCAGGGACAGCATATGGCTACACCTTC
TRBV7-8	TRBJ1-2	NA	TRBD1	CASSKDGQGYGYTF	TGTGCCAGCAGCAAAGATGGACAGGGCTATGGCTACACCTTC
TRBV6-4	TRBJ1-2	NA	NA	CASRATARPDGYTF	TGTGCCAGCAGGGCGACAGCCCGCCCGGATGGCTACACCTTC
TRBV7-8	TRBJ1-5	NA	NA	CASSLGGGLNQPQHF	TGTGCCAGCAGCTTAGGGGGGGGGTTAAATCAGCCCCAGCATTTT
TRBV7-2	TRBJ2-5	NA	TRBD2	CASSLPGGGRKTQYF	TGTGCCAGCAGCTTACCCGGGGGGGGCCGGAAGACCCAGTACTTC
TRBV3-1/TRBV3-2	TRBJ2-2	NA	NA	CASSQGFRRGPTGELFF	TGTGCCAGCAGCCAAGGATTCCGGCGCGGTCCCACCGGGGAGCTGTTTTTT
TRBV5-4	TRBJ1-5	NA	NA	CASSRTPNLAQPQHF	TGTGCCAGCAGTCGGACACCTAATCTTGCTCAGCCCCAGCATTTT
TRBV6-1	TRBJ2-1	NA	TRBD2	CASSEASGGYNEQFF	TGTGCCAGCAGTGAAGCTAGCGGGGGATACAATGAGCAGTTCTTC
TRBV10-1	TRBJ1-2	NA	NA	CASSKSYTF	TGCGCCAGCAGTAAGAGTTACACCTTC